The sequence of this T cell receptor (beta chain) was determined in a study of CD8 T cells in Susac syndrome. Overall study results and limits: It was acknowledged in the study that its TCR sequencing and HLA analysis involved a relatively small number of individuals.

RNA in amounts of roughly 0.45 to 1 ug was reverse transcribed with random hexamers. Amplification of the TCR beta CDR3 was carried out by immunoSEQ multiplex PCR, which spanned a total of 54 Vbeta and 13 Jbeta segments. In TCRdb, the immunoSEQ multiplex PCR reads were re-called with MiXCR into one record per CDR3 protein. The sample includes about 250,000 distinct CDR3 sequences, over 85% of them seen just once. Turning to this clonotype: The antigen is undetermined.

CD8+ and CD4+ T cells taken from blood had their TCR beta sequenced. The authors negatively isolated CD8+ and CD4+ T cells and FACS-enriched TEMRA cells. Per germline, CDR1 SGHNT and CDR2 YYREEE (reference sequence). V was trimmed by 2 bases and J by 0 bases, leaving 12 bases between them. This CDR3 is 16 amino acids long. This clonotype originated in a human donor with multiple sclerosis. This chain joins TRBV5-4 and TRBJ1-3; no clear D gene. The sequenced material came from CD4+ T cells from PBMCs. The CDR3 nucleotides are TGTGCCAGCAGCTTAGGTGGAGGCATCTCTGGAAACACCATATATTTT. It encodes CASSLGGGISGNTIYF.